These 14 T cell receptor beta chains were sequenced from one sample in a study of blood T cell repertoires in COVID-19. Clones were read by immunoSEQ multiplex PCR, and TCRdb kept only the in-frame ones, dropping some. The table shows 200,000 to 250,000 clones, with just under 90% occurring only once. Sequenced sample: peripheral blood. These TCRs come from a man aged 25 to 40 with COVID-19, enrolled during active disease.

This chain links TRBV6-6 with TRBJ2-7; 9 nucleotides align to TRBD2. The J segment lost 2 bases and the V segment lost 6 bases, leaving 5 bases of the junction unmatched. This CDR3 contains 14 residues. CDR1 MNHNY and CDR2 SVGAGI come from the germline V gene (reference sequence). CDR3 in amino acids: CASRGLAGPYEQYF. The DNA of the CDR3 is TGTGCCAGCAGAGGGCTAGCGGGGCCCTACGAGCAGTACTTC.

The CDR3 reads CASSLDTSNQPQHF. DNA for the CDR3: TGTGCCAGCTCCCTGGACACCAGCAATCAGCCCCAGCATTTT. This chain uses TRBV27 with TRBJ1-5; D possibly corresponds to TRBD1 (5 bases). This CDR3 is built from 14 residues. CDR1 and CDR2 (germline): MNHEY, SMNVEV (reference sequence). Trimming left V 8 bases short and J 1 base short, with 12 bases between.

The chain is built from TRBV4-2 and TRBJ2-2, with TRBD1 as a possible D gene (6 bases). The V end was cut by 4 bases, the J end by 6 bases, with 21 bases between. CDR1 is LGHNA, CDR2 YNFKEQ, per germline. The length of the CDR3 is 17 residues. The CDR3 region is CASSPLLLQGSPGELFF. In DNA form, the CDR3 reads TGTGCCAGCAGCCCACTGCTTTTACAGGGATCTCCCGGGGAGCTGTTTTTT.

The rearrangement joins TRBV7-2 to TRBJ1-3; D is unclear. Germline loops: CDR1 SGHTA, CDR2 FQGNSA. The CDR3 sequence is 14 residues long. Trimming stripped 1 base from V and 2 bases from J, with 6 bases between. For the CDR3, the DNA is TGTGCCAGCAGCTTAGAGAGGGCTGGAAACACCATATATTTT. Translated: CASSLERAGNTIYF.

The chain recombines TRBV18 with TRBJ1-1; TRBD1 matches at 8 bases. Germline V gene sequence: CDR1 KGHSH, CDR2 LQKENI. V was pared by 8 bases and J by 6 bases, with 5 bases of the junction left unmatched. The CDR3 is 12 residues long. The CDR3 sequence: CASGQGFAEAFF. CDR3 coding DNA: TGTGCCAGCGGACAGGGTTTTGCTGAAGCTTTCTTT. Full variable domain (rest looked up from reference TRBV18 and TRBJ1-1): NAGVMQNPRHLVRRRGQEARLRCSPMKGHSHVYWYRQLPEEGLKFMVYLQKENIIDESGMPKERFSAEFPKEGPSILRIQQVVRGDSAAYFCASGQGFAEAFFGQGTRLTVV.

The J gene is TRBJ1-4, the V gene TRBV6-1; D is unclear. This CDR3 region has 12 residues. Trimming cost V 3 bases and J 8 bases, with 7 bases left between them. Germline CDR1 MNHNS, CDR2 SASEGT. For the CDR3, the DNA is TGTGCCAGCAGTGAGGCCATCGAAAAACTGTTTTTT. This encodes CASSEAIEKLFF.

V is TRBV7-2 and J is TRBJ2-2, with D perhaps matching TRBD1 (5 bases). Trimming left V 1 base short and J 5 bases short, with 14 bases between. Germline V gene lookup returns CDR1 SGHTA and CDR2 FQGNSA. This CDR3 spans 16 amino acids. The CDR3 loop is CASSLEGQVWTGELFF. CDR3 nucleotides: TGTGCCAGCAGCTTAGAGGGGCAGGTTTGGACCGGGGAGCTGTTTTTT.

The rearrangement joins TRBV12-5 to TRBJ2-7, with 11 nucleotides matching TRBD1. This CDR3 region has 13 residues. CDR1 and CDR2 from the germline V gene are LGHNT and FRNRAP. V lost 4 bases to trimming and J lost 6 bases; unmatched junction nucleotides: 2. CDR3 DNA sequence: TGTGCTAGTGGTTCCGGGACAGGGGGCGAGCAGTACTTC. Its protein is CASGSGTGGEQYF.

This clone was counted once. The sample holds other DNA sequences that translate to the same CDR3. The chain employs TRBV7-2 and TRBJ1-2; D is possibly TRBD1 (6 bases). Trimming took 0 bases from V and 7 from J, leaving 6 bases between them. CDR3 size: 12 residues. The germline V gene encodes CDR1 SGHTA and CDR2 FQGNSA. The CDR3 sequence: CASSLARGGYTF. The DNA of the CDR3 is TGTGCCAGCAGCTTAGCCAGGGGTGGCTACACCTTC.

V usage is TRBV4-2 and J usage is TRBJ2-7, with TRBD1 identical over 8 bases. Germline-derived CDR1 and CDR2 are LGHNA and YNFKEQ. The CDR3 runs 14 residues. V lost 6 bases to trimming and J lost 1 base; unmatched junction nucleotides: 5. The CDR3 DNA is TGTGCCAGCAGTTGGACAGGGTATTCCTACGAGCAGTACTTC. Residues: CASSWTGYSYEQYF.

V and J are TRBV12-5 and TRBJ2-3, with TRBD2 matching over 9 bases. CDR3 size: 14 residues. With V trimmed by 6 bases and J by 4 bases, 5 bases remained unmatched. CDR1 and CDR2 (germline): LGHNT, FRNRAP. The CDR3 spells CASGQGGGADTQYF. The CDR3 nucleotides read TGTGCTAGTGGGCAAGGCGGGGGGGCAGATACGCAGTATTTT. Full variable domain (remainder filled in from reference TRBV12-5 and TRBJ2-3): DARVTQTPRHKVTEMGQEVTMRCQPILGHNTVFWYRQTMMQGLELLAYFRNRAPLDDSGMPKDRFSAEMPDATLATLKIQPSEPRDSAVYFCASGQGGGADTQYFGPGTRLTVL.

The J gene is TRBJ1-4, the V gene TRBV7-2, with TRBD1 matching 8 bases. Germline CDR1 reads SGHTA; CDR2 reads FQGNSA. The trim removed 4 bases at V and 0 bases at J, leaving 4 bases unmatched. This CDR3 is 16 amino acids long. CDR3 residues: CASSSQGGATNEKLFF. The CDR3 DNA sequence: TGTGCCAGCAGCTCACAGGGGGGCGCAACTAATGAAAAACTGTTTTTT.

V gene TRBV19 combines with J gene TRBJ2-1; a weak D match, TRBD1 (6 bases). The V gene's germline CDR1 is LNHDA and CDR2 SQIVND (reference sequence). The CDR3 is 15 amino acids. The V end was cut by 8 bases, the J end by 2 bases, with 16 bases between. CDR3 bases: TGTGCCAGTCCCGACAACAGGGTTACCTACAATGAGCAGTTCTTC. Amino acids: CASPDNRVTYNEQFF. Variable domain in full (rest from reference TRBV19 and TRBJ2-1): DGGITQSPKYLFRKEGQNVTLSCEQNLNHDAMYWYRQDPGQGLRLIYYSQIVNDFQKGDIAEGYSVSREKKESFPLTVTSAQKNPTAFYLCASPDNRVTYNEQFFGPGTRLTVL.

This chain links TRBV10-3 with TRBJ1-2; D remains unclear. Germline CDR1 ENHRY, CDR2 SYGVKD. V lost 9 bases and J lost 4, with 18 bases in between. The CDR3 loop spans 14 amino acids. CDR3 in amino acids: CAMRAGGGLYGYTF. CDR3 bases: TGTGCCATGAGGGCGGGAGGTGGACTCTATGGCTACACCTTC.